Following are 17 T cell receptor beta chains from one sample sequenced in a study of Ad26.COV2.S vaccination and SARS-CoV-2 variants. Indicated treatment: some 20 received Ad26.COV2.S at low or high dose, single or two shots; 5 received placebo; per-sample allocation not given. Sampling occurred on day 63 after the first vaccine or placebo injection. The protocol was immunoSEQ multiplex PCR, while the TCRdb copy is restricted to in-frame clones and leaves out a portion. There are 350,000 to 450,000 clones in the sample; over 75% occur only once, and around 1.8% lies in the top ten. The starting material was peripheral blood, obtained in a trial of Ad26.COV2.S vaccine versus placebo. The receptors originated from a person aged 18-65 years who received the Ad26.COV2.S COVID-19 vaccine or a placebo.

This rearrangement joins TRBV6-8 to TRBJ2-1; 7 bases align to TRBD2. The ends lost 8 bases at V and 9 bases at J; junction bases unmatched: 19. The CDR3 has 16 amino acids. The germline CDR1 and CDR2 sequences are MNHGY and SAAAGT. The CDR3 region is CASLHRSNGRIIEQFF. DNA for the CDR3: TGTGCCAGCCTCCACCGGTCGAACGGGAGGATAATTGAGCAGTTCTTC.

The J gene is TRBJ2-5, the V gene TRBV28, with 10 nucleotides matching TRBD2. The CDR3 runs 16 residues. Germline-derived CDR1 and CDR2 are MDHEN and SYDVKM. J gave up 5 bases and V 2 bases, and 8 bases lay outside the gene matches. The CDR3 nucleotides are TGTGCCAGCAGTTTAAAGCGGGAGGGAATAGGGGAGACCCAGTACTTC. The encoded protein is CASSLKREGIGETQYF.

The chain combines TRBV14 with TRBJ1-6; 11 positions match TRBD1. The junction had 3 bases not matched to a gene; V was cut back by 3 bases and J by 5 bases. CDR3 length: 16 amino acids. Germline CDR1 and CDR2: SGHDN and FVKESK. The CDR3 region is CASSQSGQGDNSPLHF. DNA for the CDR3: TGTGCCAGCAGCCAGTCGGGACAGGGGGATAATTCACCCCTCCACTTT.

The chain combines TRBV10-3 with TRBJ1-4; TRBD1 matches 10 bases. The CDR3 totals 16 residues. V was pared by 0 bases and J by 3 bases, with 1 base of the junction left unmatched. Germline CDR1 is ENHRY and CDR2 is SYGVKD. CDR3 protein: CAISESGQGSNEKLFF. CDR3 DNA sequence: TGTGCCATCAGTGAGTCGGGACAGGGGTCTAATGAAAAACTGTTTTTT.

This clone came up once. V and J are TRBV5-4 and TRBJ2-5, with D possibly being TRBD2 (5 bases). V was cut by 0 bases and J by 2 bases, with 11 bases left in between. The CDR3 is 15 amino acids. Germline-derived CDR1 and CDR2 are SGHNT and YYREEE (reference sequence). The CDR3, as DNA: TGTGCCAGCAGCTTGGAAGCGGTCAAACAAGAGACCCAGTACTTC. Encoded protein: CASSLEAVKQETQYF.

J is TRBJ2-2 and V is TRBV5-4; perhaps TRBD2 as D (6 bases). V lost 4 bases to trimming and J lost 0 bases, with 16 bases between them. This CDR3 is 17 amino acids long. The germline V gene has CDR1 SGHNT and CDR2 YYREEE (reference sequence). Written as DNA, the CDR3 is TGTGCCAGCAGCCCCTTTCTTAGCGGCGCGAACACCGGGGAGCTGTTTTTT. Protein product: CASSPFLSGANTGELFF.

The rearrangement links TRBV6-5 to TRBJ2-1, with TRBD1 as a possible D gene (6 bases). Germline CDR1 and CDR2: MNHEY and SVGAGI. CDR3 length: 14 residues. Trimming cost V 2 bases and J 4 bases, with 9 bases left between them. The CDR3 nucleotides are TGTGCCAGCAGTTACGGGCAGGGGTACAATGAGCAGTTCTTC. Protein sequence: CASSYGQGYNEQFF.

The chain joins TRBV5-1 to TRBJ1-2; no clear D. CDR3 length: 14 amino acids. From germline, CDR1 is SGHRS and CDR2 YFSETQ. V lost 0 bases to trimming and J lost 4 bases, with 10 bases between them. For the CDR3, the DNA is TGCGCCAGCAGCTTGGAGTCTGCGCCCTATGGCTACACCTTC. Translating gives CASSLESAPYGYTF.

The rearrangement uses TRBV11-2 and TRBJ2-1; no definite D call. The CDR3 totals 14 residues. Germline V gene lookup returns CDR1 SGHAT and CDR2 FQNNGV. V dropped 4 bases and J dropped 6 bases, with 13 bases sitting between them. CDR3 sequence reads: CASSSGRQSNEQFF. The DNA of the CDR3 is TGTGCCAGCAGCTCGGGCAGGCAGTCCAATGAGCAGTTCTTC. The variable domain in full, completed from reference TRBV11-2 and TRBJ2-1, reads EAGVAQSPRYKIIEKRQSVAFWCNPISGHATLYWYQQILGQGPKLLIQFQNNGVVDDSQLPKDRFSAERLKGVDSTLKIQPAKLEDSAVYLCASSSGRQSNEQFFGPGTRLTVL.

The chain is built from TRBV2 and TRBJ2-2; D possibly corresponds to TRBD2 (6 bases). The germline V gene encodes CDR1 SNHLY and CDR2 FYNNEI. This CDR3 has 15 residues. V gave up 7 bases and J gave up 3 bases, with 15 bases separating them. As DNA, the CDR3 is TGTGCCAGCACAGTCGCGGGAACGGACACCGGGGAGCTGTTTTTT. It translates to CASTVAGTDTGELFF.

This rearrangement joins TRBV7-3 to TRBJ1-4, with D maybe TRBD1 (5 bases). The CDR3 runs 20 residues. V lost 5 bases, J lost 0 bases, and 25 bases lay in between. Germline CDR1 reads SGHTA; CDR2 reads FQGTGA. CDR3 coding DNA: TGTGCCAGCAGCCCGGCTGGACCCAGGTTAACACAGGCAACTAATGAAAAACTGTTTTTT. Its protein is CASSPAGPRLTQATNEKLFF.

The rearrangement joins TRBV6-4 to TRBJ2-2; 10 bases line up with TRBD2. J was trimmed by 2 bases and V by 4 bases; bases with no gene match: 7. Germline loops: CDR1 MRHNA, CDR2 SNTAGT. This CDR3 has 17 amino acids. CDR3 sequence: CASSVTAGGINTGELFF. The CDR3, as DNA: TGTGCCAGCAGTGTTACAGCGGGAGGGATTAACACCGGGGAGCTGTTTTTT.

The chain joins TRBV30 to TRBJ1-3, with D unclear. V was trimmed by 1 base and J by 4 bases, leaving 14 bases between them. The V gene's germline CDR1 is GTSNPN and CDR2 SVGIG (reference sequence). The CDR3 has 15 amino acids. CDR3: CAWSADLSVGNTIYF. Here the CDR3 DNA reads TGTGCCTGGAGTGCGGACCTAAGTGTCGGAAACACCATATATTTT.

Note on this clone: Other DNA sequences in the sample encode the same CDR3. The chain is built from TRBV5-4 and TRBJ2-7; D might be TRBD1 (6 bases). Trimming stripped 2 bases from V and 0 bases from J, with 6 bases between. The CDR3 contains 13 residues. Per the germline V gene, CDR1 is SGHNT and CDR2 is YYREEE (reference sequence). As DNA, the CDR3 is TGTGCCAGCAGCTTACAGGGCTCCTACGAGCAGTACTTC. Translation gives CASSLQGSYEQYF.

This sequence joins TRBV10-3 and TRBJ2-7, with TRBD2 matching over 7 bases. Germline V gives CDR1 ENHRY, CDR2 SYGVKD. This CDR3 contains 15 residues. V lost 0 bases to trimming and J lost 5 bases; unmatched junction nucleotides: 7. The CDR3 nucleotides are TGTGCCATCAGTGAGTCAGAGGCGGGAGAGAACGAGCAGTACTTC. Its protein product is CAISESEAGENEQYF.

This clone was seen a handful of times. The CDR3 region has the DNA TGTGCCAGTAGTCCTAGGGACTTCAACACTGAAGCTTTCTTT. Encoded protein: CASSPRDFNTEAFF. V usage is TRBV19 and J usage is TRBJ1-1; the D gene is possibly TRBD1 (5 bases). Trimming removed 5 bases at V and 2 bases at J, with 12 bases between. CDR3 length: 14 residues. Germline CDR1 is LNHDA and CDR2 is SQIVND (reference sequence).

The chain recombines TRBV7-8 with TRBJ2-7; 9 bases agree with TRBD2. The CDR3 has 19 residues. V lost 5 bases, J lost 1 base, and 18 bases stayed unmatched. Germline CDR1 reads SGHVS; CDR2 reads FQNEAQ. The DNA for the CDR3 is TGTGCCAGCAGCCCCCCCCGGTGGTATCTAGCGGGGAAGTCCTACGAGCAGTACTTC. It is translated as CASSPPRWYLAGKSYEQYF.